This TCR beta chain was captured in a study of spatial heterogeneity in lung cancer. Looking at the study overall: There were consistently more beta-chain sequences detected than alpha-chain sequences. Study results and limitations: Blood carried ubiquitous expanded tumor TCRs more at resection than follow-up.

V was trimmed by 5 bases and J by 5 bases, leaving 21 bases between them. The CDR3 spans 16 residues. Per germline, CDR1 SGHVT and CDR2 SQSDAQ. Time point indicated: sample taken at primary tumor resection. In each case, whole RNA from tumor, nontumor lung or frozen PBMC was sequenced unsorted. Samples were donated by 72 untreated early-stage non-small cell lung cancer patients. Sample share makes this clonotype medium-sized. The antigen remains unidentified. Individually, TCR cDNA molecules were each labelled with a unique molecular identifier. TCRdb analysed the 5' RACE reads with MiXCR anew, one entry per CDR3 protein. The table includes about 11,000 distinct CDR3 sequences, approximately 15% detected once.

The sequences come from PBMCs, collected at surgery. This clonotype was sampled from a male donor with early-stage non-small cell lung cancer. This chain joins TRBV7-4 and TRBJ1-1, with a tentative D call TRBD1 (6 bases). The CDR3 DNA reads TGTGCCAGCAGCGCCCCCCGAGCGGGGGCGAGGACTGAAGCTTTCTTT. Translation: CASSAPRAGARTEAFF.